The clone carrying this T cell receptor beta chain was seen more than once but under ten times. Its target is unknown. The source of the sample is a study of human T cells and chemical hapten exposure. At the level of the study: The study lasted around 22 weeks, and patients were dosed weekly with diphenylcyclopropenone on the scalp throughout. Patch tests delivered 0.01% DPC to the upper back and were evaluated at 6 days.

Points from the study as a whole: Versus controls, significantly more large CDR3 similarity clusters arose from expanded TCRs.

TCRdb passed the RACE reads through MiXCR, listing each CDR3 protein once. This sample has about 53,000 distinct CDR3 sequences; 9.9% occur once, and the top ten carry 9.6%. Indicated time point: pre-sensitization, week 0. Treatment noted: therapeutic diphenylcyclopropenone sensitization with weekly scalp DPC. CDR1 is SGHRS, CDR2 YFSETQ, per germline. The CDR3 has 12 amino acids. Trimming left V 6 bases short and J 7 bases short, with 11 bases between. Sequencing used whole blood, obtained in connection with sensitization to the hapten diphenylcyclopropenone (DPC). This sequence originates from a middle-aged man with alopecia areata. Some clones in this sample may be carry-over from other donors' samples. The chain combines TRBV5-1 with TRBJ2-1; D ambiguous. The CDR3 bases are TGCGCCAGCACCATAGACTGGAATGAGCAGTTCTTC. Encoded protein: CASTIDWNEQFF.